These 24 T cell receptor beta chains were all obtained from the same sample, sequenced in a study of T cells in Graves' hyperthyroidism and ophthalmopathy. There were TCR beta CDR3 regions amplified from RNA transcripts. TCR CDR3 regions were first amplified by RT-PCR with HTBI primers. TCRdb reprocessed the multiplex PCR reads with MiXCR, giving one entry per CDR3 protein. The table lists 600,000 or so distinct CDR3 sequences, roughly 15% of them singletons. The sample was blood. These receptors were taken from a woman aged 50 to 65 with Graves' ophthalmopathy.

This clonotype was recorded at least ten times. This chain connects TRBV20-1 to TRBJ2-4; 9 bases fit TRBD2. V lost 6 bases to trimming and J lost 0 bases; unmatched junction nucleotides: 9. Germline CDR1 and CDR2: DFQATT and SNEGSKA (reference sequence). The CDR3 is made up of 16 amino acids. This chain's CDR3 is CSALAGRTLAKNIQYF. CDR3 in DNA: TGCAGTGCCCTAGCGGGACGAACTCTAGCCAAAAACATTCAGTACTTC.

This clonotype has more than one count but fewer than ten. The chain employs TRBV27 and TRBJ1-2; TRBD1 matches at 10 bases. Germline CDR1 and CDR2: MNHEY and SMNVEV (reference sequence). Germline trimming cut 4 bases from V and 5 bases from J; bases unmatched to any gene: 16. The CDR3 length is 18 residues. The CDR3 nucleotides are TGTGCCAGCAGTTCCAGTCCCGGGACAGGGGATTTAGGGTATGGCTACACCTTC. Translation: CASSSSPGTGDLGYGYTF.

This clonotype was seen at least ten times. The CDR3 DNA follows: TGCGCCAGCAGCTTTTCCACAGAGGGTTCACCCCTCCACTTT. It specifies CASSFSTEGSPLHF. V and J are TRBV5-1 and TRBJ1-6; the D is unclear. The CDR3 length is 14 residues. Germline CDR1 is SGHRS and CDR2 is YFSETQ. Trimming removed 2 bases from V and 9 bases from J, with 12 bases in between.

In this sample, this clonotype turned up many times. The rearrangement links TRBV7-9 to TRBJ2-7, with a possible D match to TRBD1 (6 bases). Germline CDR1 is SEHNR and CDR2 is FQNEAQ (reference sequence). V was clipped by 1 base and J by 7 bases, with 20 bases between them. There are 16 residues in the CDR3. CDR3 DNA: TGTGCCAGCAGCTTAGGGTCGACAGGAAGGCCGTCTGAGCAGTACTTC. Translated, it gives CASSLGSTGRPSEQYF.

This clonotype has ten or more counts. The chain is built from TRBV28 and TRBJ2-7; perhaps TRBD2 as D (6 bases). V lost 1 base and J lost 5, with 12 bases in between. The CDR3 runs 14 residues. Germline assignment: CDR1 MDHEN and CDR2 SYDVKM. CDR3 in amino acids: CASSLFGSSHEQYF. The CDR3 coding sequence is TGTGCCAGCAGTTTATTCGGGAGTTCCCACGAGCAGTACTTC.

This clonotype was seen ten or more times. The chain has TRBV5-8 and TRBJ2-7; D perhaps matches TRBD2 (6 bases). The germline V gene has CDR1 SGHTS and CDR2 YDEGEE. This CDR3 comprises 14 residues. With 3 bases removed from V and 4 bases from J, the gap between germline ends came to 14 bases. The CDR3 sequence is CASSYTSGGYEQYF. DNA for the CDR3: TGTGCCAGCAGCTATACCTCTGGGGGGTACGAGCAGTACTTC.

A few counts support this clonotype. V gene TRBV4-3 combines with J gene TRBJ2-5; TRBD2 aligns across 7 bases. Unmatched junction bases numbered 3, after V lost 2 bases and J lost 0 bases. Germline values: CDR1 LGHNA, CDR2 YSLEER. The CDR3 runs to 15 residues. Written as DNA, the CDR3 is TGCGCCAGCAGCCAACTAGCGGCCAACCAAGAGACCCAGTACTTC. Translation gives CASSQLAANQETQYF.

This clonotype came up many times. The chain uses TRBV11-2 and TRBJ1-4; no clear D. The V gene's germline CDR1 is SGHAT and CDR2 FQNNGV. CDR3 size: 13 residues. Trimming pared 1 base from V and 5 bases from J, leaving 5 bases between. The CDR3 here is CASSLALNEKLFF. The DNA of the CDR3 is TGTGCCAGCAGCTTAGCCTTAAATGAAAAACTGTTTTTT.

This clonotype was seen ten or more times. The chain links TRBV14 to TRBJ2-7; D might be TRBD2 (5 bases). The CDR3 contains 17 residues. CDR1 SGHDN and CDR2 FVKESK come from the germline V gene. Trimming pared 2 bases from V and 6 bases from J, leaving 23 bases between. The CDR3 region has the DNA TGTGCCAGCAGCCAACCACTAGTTGGCGTGAAGAGGGCCGAGCAGTACTTC. Translating it yields CASSQPLVGVKRAEQYF.

As for this clonotype: Since a much larger clone is just one base distant, this may be a read error. The CDR3 protein is CGARLVGGTDTQYF. The CDR3 DNA is TGCGGTGCTAGATTAGTGGGTGGCACAGATACGCAGTATTTT. The V gene is TRBV20-1, the J gene TRBJ2-3; no clear D gene. The CDR3 is made up of 14 amino acids. CDR1 and CDR2 (germline): DFQATT, SNEGSKA (reference sequence).

The chain employs TRBV20-1 and TRBJ1-1; TRBD1 agrees at 7 bases. V lost 3 bases and J lost 2; bases outside the gene matches: 6. Germline values: CDR1 DFQATT, CDR2 SNEGSKA (reference sequence). CDR3 length equals 14 residues. The CDR3 loop is CSARLTGRNTEAFF. The CDR3 DNA sequence: TGCAGTGCTAGGCTGACAGGGAGAAACACTGAAGCTTTCTTT.

The sample holds a few counts of this clonotype. The rearrangement links TRBV11-2 to TRBJ2-6, with 9 bases fitting TRBD1. CDR3 length: 17 residues. Trimming removed 1 base from V and 3 bases from J; junction bases left unmatched: 4. CDR1 SGHAT and CDR2 FQNNGV come from the germline V gene. The CDR3 sequence: CASSLAQGAFGANVLTF. In DNA, the CDR3 is TGTGCCAGCAGCTTAGCACAGGGGGCATTTGGGGCCAACGTCCTGACTTTC.

This clonotype was seen ten or more times. The genes are TRBV2 and TRBJ1-5; 8 nucleotides match TRBD1. V was clipped by 3 bases and J by 5 bases; unmatched bases: 6. The CDR3 runs to 15 residues. CDR1 SNHLY and CDR2 FYNNEI come from the germline V gene. CDR3 protein: CASSDTGGRDQPQHF. The CDR3 coding sequence is TGTGCCAGCAGTGACACAGGGGGGAGGGATCAGCCCCAGCATTTT.

This clonotype was seen many times. This sequence joins TRBV28 and TRBJ2-2; TRBD2 matches 10 bases. The germline CDR1 and CDR2 sequences are MDHEN and SYDVKM. The V and J ends lost 6 bases and 3 bases, in that order; junction bases with no gene match: 10. This CDR3 is built from 17 residues. The CDR3, as DNA: TGTGCCAGCAGCCCTGCGGGGCTAGCGGGAGACACCGGGGAGCTGTTTTTT. It yields the protein CASSPAGLAGDTGELFF.

The rearrangement uses TRBV5-1 and TRBJ2-1; D is possibly TRBD1 or TRBD2 (6 bases each). This CDR3 has 16 amino acids. Trimming left V 3 bases short and J 5 bases short, with 18 bases between. Germline-derived CDR1 and CDR2 are SGHRS and YFSETQ. CDR3 sequence reads: CASSSGASSRDNEQFF. The CDR3 DNA is TGCGCCAGCAGCTCGGGGGCGAGTAGCCGAGACAATGAGCAGTTCTTC.

This clonotype has only a few counts. This chain uses TRBV6-2 or TRBV6-3 with TRBJ2-1; D is undetermined. Germline V gene sequence: CDR1 MNHEY, CDR2 SVGEGT. Between the trimmed V and J ends, which lost 5 bases and 9 bases, there was a span of 20 bases. This CDR3 has 15 amino acids. This CDR3 reads CASSVLLENRGEQFF. The CDR3 nucleotides are TGTGCCAGCAGTGTTTTATTGGAGAACCGCGGTGAGCAGTTCTTC.

This clonotype was detected ten times or more. The chain combines TRBV4-3 with TRBJ1-2, with 7 bases fitting TRBD1. Germline V lookup: CDR1 LGHNA, CDR2 YSLEER. CDR3 length equals 14 residues. Trimming took 3 bases from V and 6 from J; bases not matched to a gene: 7. The CDR3 spells CASSHGQALDGYTF. DNA of the CDR3: TGCGCCAGCAGCCATGGACAGGCGTTGGATGGCTACACCTTC.

At least ten counts were recorded for this clonotype. One end of the junction does not line up with germline, which may come from a read error. The chain couples TRBV27 to TRBJ2-7, with 7 bases matching TRBD2. The CDR3 loop spans 15 amino acids. The germline V gene has CDR1 MNHEY and CDR2 SMNVEV (reference sequence). CDR3 nucleotide sequence: TGTGCCAGCAGTCTATCCGGGACTACATACTACGAGCAGTACTTC. Amino acids: CASSLSGTTYYEQYF.

This clonotype was observed a handful of times. The chain employs TRBV6-1 and TRBJ1-5; D perhaps matches TRBD1 (6 bases). The V gene lost 5 bases and the J gene lost 6 bases, with 14 bases spanning the gap. The CDR3 sequence is 14 residues long. Germline CDR1 is MNHNS and CDR2 is SASEGT. Written as DNA, the CDR3 is TGTGCCAGCAGTCCCCGGGGGGGCGGTCAGCCCCAGCATTTT. This codes for CASSPRGGGQPQHF.

This clonotype was detected many times. CDR3 sequence (DNA): TGTGCCACCAGTGATTTCCCGGGAACCGGCTACACCTTC. Translating it yields CATSDFPGTGYTF. V is TRBV24-1 and J is TRBJ1-2; D call uncertain. From germline, CDR1 is KGHDR and CDR2 SFDVKD. This CDR3 comprises 13 residues. The V and J ends lost 1 base and 8 bases respectively, with 10 bases between them.

The V call is TRBV4-3, the J call TRBJ2-1; D not certain. The germline V and J ends were trimmed by 0 bases and 7 bases, with 13 bases remaining between them. CDR3 length: 15 residues. Germline assignment: CDR1 LGHNA and CDR2 YSLEER. CDR3 nucleotide sequence: TGCGCCAGCAGCCAAGAGTTGACGGCCCGTAATGAGCAGTTCTTC. Encoded protein: CASSQELTARNEQFF.

The table lists this clonotype with a few counts. Here the CDR3 reads CASSRDLSSGNTIYF. The CDR3 coding sequence is TGTGCCAGCAGTCGGGACCTTAGCTCTGGAAACACCATATATTTT. The rearrangement joins TRBV11-3 to TRBJ1-3; a possible D gene is TRBD1 (5 bases). This CDR3 has 15 amino acids. The ends were cut back, 6 bases at V and 0 bases at J, with 12 bases in the middle. The V gene's germline CDR1 is SGHNT and CDR2 YENEEA.

This clonotype was seen ten or more times. The chain employs TRBV30 and TRBJ2-7, with a possible D match to TRBD2 (5 bases). Trimming stripped 5 bases from V and 3 bases from J, with 11 bases between. The CDR3 consists of 12 residues. Germline CDR1 is GTSNPN and CDR2 is SVGIG (reference sequence). The DNA for the CDR3 is TGTGCCTGGGTGGAGGTAATCTACGAGCAGTACTTC. Translating gives CAWVEVIYEQYF.

The rearrangement uses TRBV29-1 and TRBJ2-7, with TRBD2 identical over 14 bases. CDR1 and CDR2 from the germline V gene are SQVTM and ANQGSEA. V shed 6 bases and J 4 bases; nucleotides not matched to a gene: 5. The CDR3 length is 14 residues. This chain's CDR3 is CSVLGTSGGYEQYF. DNA of the CDR3: TGCAGCGTACTCGGGACTAGCGGGGGTTACGAGCAGTACTTC.